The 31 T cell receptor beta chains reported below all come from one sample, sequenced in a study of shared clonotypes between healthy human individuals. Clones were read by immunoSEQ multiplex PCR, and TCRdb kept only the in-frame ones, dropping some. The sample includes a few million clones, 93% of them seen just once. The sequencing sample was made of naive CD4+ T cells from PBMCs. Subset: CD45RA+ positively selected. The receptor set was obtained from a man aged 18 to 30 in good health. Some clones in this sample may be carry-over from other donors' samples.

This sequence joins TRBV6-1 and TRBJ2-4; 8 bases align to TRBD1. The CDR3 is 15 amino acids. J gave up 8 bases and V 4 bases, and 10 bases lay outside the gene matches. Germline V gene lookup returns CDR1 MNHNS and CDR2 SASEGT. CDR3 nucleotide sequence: TGTGCCAGCAGTGTGGCCGGGACAGGTAGTTACATTCAGTACTTC. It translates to CASSVAGTGSYIQYF.

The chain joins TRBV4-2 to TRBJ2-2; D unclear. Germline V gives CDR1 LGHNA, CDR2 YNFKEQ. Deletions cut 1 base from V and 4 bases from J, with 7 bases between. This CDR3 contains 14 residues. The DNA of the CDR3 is TGTGCCAGCAGCCAAGCAATAGTCACCGGGGAGCTGTTTTTT. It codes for CASSQAIVTGELFF.

The DNA of the CDR3 is TGTGCCAGCAGTGACAGGGGGCTGACTAATGAAAAACTGTTTTTT. Translated, it gives CASSDRGLTNEKLFF. This rearrangement joins TRBV2 to TRBJ1-4; 8 nucleotides align to TRBD1. The CDR3 covers 15 residues. Trimming took 3 bases from V and 2 from J; bases not matched to a gene: 2. CDR1 and CDR2 from the germline V gene are SNHLY and FYNNEI.

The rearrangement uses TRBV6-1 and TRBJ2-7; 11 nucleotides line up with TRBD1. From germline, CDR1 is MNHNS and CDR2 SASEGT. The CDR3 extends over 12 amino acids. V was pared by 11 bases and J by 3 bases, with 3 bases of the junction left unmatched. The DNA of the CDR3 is TGTGCCGGGGGGACAGGGGGCTACGAGCAGTACTTC. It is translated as CAGGTGGYEQYF.

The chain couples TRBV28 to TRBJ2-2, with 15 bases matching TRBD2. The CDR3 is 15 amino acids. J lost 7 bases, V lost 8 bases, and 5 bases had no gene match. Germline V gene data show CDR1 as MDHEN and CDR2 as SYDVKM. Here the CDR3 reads CASRTSGREDGELFF. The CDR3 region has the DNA TGTGCCAGCCGGACTAGCGGGAGGGAGGACGGGGAGCTGTTTTTT.

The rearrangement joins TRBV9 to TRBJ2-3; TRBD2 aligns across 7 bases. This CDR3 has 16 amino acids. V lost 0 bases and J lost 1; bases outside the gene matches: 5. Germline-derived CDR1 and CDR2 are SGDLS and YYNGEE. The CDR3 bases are TGTGCCAGCAGCGTAGGGGCGGGAGTGGGCACAGATACGCAGTATTTT. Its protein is CASSVGAGVGTDTQYF.

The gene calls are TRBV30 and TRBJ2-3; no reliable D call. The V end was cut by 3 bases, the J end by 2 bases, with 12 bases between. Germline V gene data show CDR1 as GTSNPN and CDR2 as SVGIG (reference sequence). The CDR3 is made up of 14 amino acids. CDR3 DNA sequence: TGTGCCTGGAGAGGGCAGGTGAACACAGATACGCAGTATTTT. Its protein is CAWRGQVNTDTQYF.

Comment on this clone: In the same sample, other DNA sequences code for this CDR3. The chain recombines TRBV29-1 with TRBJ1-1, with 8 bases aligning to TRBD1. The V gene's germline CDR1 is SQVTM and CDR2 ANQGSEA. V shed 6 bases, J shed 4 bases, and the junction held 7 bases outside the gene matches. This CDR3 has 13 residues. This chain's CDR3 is CSVGQGGGTEAFF. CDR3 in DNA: TGCAGCGTCGGACAGGGAGGTGGCACTGAAGCTTTCTTT.

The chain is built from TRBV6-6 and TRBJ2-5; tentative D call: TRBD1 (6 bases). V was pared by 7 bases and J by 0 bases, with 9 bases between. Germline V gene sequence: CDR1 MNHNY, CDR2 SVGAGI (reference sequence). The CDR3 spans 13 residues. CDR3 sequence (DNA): TGTGCCAGCACTACAGGGCACCAAGAGACCCAGTACTTC. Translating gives CASTTGHQETQYF.

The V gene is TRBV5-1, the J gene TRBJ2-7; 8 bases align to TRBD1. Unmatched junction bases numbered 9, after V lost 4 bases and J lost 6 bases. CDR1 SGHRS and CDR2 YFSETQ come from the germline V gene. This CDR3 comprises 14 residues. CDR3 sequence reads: CASSLRDRSSEQYF. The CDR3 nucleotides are TGCGCCAGCAGCCTCCGGGACAGGTCTAGCGAGCAGTACTTC.

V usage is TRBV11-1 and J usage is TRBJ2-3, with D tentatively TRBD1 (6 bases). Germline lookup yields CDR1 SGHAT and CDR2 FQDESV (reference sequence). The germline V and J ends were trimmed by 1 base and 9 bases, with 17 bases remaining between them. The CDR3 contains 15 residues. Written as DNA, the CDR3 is TGTGCCAGCAGCTTAGTGACAGGCCCGATGCGGACGCAGTATTTT. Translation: CASSLVTGPMRTQYF.

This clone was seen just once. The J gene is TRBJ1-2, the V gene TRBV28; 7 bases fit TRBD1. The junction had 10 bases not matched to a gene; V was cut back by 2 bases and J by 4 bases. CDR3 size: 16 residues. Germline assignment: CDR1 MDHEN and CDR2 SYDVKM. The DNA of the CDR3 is TGTGCCAGCAGTTTAGTTACGGGACAGTCCCTCTATGGCTACACCTTC. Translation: CASSLVTGQSLYGYTF.

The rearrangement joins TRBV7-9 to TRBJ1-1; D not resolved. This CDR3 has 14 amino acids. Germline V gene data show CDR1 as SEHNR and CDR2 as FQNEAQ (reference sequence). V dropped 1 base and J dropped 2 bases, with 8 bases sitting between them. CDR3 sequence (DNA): TGTGCCAGCAGCTTAGATGATTTTAACACTGAAGCTTTCTTT. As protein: CASSLDDFNTEAFF.

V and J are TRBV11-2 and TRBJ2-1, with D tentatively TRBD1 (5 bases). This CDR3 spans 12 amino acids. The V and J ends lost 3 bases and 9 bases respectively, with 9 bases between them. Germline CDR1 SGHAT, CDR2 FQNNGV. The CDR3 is CASSFWGGEQFF. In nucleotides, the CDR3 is TGTGCCAGCAGCTTCTGGGGCGGTGAGCAGTTCTTC.

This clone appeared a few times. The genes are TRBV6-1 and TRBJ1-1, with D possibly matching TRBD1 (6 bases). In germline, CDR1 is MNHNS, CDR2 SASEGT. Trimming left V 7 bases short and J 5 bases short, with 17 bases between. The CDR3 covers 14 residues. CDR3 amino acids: CASMDSLAGTEAFF. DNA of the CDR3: TGTGCCAGCATGGACAGCTTGGCGGGGACTGAAGCTTTCTTT.

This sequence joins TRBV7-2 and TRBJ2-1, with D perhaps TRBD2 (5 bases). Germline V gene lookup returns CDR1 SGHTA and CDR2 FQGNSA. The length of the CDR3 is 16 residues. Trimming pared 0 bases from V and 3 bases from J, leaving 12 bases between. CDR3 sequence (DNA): TGTGCCAGCAGCTTAGCCGTGACTACCAACTACAATGAGCAGTTCTTC. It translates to CASSLAVTTNYNEQFF. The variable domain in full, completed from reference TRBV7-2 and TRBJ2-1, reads GAGVSQSPSNKVTEKGKDVELRCDPISGHTALYWYRQSLGQGLEFLIYFQGNSAPDKSGLPSDRFSAERTGGSVSTLTIQRTQQEDSAVYLCASSLAVTTNYNEQFFGPGTRLTVL.

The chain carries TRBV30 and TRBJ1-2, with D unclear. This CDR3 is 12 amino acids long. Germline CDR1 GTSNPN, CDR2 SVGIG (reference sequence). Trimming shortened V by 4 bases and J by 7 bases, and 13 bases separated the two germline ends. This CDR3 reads CAWTRGLFGYTF. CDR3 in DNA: TGTGCCTGGACCCGGGGTCTTTTTGGCTACACCTTC.

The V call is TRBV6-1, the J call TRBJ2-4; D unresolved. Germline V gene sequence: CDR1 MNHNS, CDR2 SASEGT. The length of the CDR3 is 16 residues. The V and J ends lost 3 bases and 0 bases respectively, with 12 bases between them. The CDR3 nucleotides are TGTGCCAGCAGTGAGGTGGTACTGCTAGCCAAAAACATTCAGTACTTC. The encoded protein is CASSEVVLLAKNIQYF.

The CDR3 spells CASSLFRRSAPSNQPQHF. In DNA, the CDR3 is TGTGCCAGCAGTTTATTTCGGAGGTCCGCCCCAAGCAATCAGCCCCAGCATTTT. V gene TRBV28 combines with J gene TRBJ1-5; the D is unclear. Trimming left V 1 base short and J 1 base short, with 17 bases between. The CDR3 has 18 amino acids. From germline, CDR1 is MDHEN and CDR2 SYDVKM.

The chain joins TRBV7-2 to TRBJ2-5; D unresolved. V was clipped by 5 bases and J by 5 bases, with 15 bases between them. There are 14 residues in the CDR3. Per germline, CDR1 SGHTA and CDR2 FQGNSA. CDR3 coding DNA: TGTGCCAGCAGCCCCCGGCTTCCCGGGGAGACCCAGTACTTC. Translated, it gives CASSPRLPGETQYF. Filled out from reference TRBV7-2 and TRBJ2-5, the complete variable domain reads GAGVSQSPSNKVTEKGKDVELRCDPISGHTALYWYRQSLGQGLEFLIYFQGNSAPDKSGLPSDRFSAERTGGSVSTLTIQRTQQEDSAVYLCASSPRLPGETQYFGPGTRLLVL.

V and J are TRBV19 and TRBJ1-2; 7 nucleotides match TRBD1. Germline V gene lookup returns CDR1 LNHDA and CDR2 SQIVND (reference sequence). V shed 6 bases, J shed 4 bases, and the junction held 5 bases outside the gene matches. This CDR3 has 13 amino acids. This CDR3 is CASSSTGTYGYTF. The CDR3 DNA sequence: TGTGCCAGTAGCTCGACAGGGACCTATGGCTACACCTTC.

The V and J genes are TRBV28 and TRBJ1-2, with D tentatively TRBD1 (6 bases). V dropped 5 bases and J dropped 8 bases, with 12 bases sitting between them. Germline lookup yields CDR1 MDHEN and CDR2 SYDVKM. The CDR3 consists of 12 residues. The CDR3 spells CASSRTTGGYTF. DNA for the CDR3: TGTGCCAGCAGTAGGACAACAGGGGGCTACACCTTC.

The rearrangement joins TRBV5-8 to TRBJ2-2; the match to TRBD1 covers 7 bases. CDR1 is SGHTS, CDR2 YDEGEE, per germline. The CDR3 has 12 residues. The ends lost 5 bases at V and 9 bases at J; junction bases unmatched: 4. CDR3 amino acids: CASSPGGRELFF. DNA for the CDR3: TGTGCCAGCAGTCCAGGGGGTCGGGAGCTGTTTTTT.

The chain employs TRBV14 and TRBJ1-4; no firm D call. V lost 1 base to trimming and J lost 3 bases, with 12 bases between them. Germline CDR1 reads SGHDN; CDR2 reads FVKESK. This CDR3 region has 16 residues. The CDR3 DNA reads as TGTGCCAGCAGCCAAGCCTCCTGGTGGGCTAATGAAAAACTGTTTTTT. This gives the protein CASSQASWWANEKLFF.

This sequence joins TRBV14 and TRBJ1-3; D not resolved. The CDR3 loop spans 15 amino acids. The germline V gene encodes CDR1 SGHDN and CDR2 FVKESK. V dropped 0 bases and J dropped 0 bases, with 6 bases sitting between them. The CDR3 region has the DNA TGTGCCAGCAGCCAAGACGACTTCTCTGGAAACACCATATATTTT. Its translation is CASSQDDFSGNTIYF.

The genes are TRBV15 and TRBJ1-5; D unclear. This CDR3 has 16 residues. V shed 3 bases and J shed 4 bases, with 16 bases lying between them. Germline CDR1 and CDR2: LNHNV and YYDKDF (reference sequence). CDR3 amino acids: CATSREVPTGNQPQHF. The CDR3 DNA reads TGTGCCACCAGCAGGGAGGTACCCACGGGTAATCAGCCCCAGCATTTT. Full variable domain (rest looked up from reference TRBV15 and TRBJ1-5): DAMVIQNPRYQVTQFGKPVTLSCSQTLNHNVMYWYQQKSSQAPKLLFHYYDKDFNNEADTPDNFQSRRPNTSFCFLDIRSPGLGDTAMYLCATSREVPTGNQPQHFGDGTRLSIL.

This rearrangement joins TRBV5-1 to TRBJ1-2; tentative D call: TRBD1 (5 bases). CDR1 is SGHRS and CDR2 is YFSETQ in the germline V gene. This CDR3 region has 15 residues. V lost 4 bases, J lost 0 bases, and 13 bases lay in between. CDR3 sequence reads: CASSVGDASNYGYTF. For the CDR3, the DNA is TGCGCCAGCAGCGTAGGGGACGCATCTAACTATGGCTACACCTTC.

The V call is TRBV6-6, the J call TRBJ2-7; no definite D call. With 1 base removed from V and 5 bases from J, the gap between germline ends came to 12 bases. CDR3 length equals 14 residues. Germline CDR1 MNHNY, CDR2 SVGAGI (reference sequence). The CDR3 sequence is CASSYFAGSHEQYF. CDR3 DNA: TGTGCCAGCAGTTACTTTGCAGGTTCCCACGAGCAGTACTTC.

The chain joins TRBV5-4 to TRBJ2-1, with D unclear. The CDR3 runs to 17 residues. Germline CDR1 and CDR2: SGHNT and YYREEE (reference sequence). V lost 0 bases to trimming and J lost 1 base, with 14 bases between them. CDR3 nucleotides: TGTGCCAGCAGCTTGGATGGATGGACCCAGTCCTACAATGAGCAGTTCTTC. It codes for CASSLDGWTQSYNEQFF.

CDR3 bases: TGCGCCAGCAGCCTACTACTAGCGGGAGGGACCGGGGAGCTGTTTTTT. This sequence encodes CASSLLLAGGTGELFF. The chain couples TRBV5-1 to TRBJ2-2, with TRBD2 matching over 13 bases. The CDR3 consists of 16 residues. V was clipped by 4 bases and J by 5 bases; unmatched bases: 5. Looked up from germline, CDR1 is SGHRS and CDR2 is YFSETQ.

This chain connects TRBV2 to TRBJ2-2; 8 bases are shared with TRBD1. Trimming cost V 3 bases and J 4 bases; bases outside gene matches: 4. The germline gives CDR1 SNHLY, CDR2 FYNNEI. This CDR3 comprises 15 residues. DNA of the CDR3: TGTGCCAGCAGTGAGGACAGGGCGGGCACCGGGGAGCTGTTTTTT. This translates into CASSEDRAGTGELFF.